These 13 T cell receptor beta chains came from one sample sequenced in a study of blood T cell repertoires in COVID-19. This table comes from immunoSEQ multiplex PCR, and its TCRdb copy is limited to in-frame clones, with some not included. The sample lists a few hundred thousand clones; under 90% were seen once. Sequencing was done on a sample of PBMCs or T cells enriched from blood (not recorded which). These receptors originate from a woman between 18 and 29 years old who had recovered from COVID-19.

This chain links TRBV23-1 with TRBJ2-3; a weak D match, TRBD2 (6 bases). TRBV23-1 is treated as an ORF (open reading frame) with a function not yet certain. The V and J ends lost 8 bases and 3 bases respectively, with 24 bases between them. The CDR3 length is 17 residues. The CDR3 coding sequence is TGCGCCAGCTCTCCTCCACCAGGACTAACTATAACAGATACGCAGTATTTT. Translated: CASSPPPGLTITDTQYF.

This rearrangement joins TRBV28 to TRBJ2-1; TRBD2 aligns across 15 bases. The CDR3 is 21 residues long. Per germline, CDR1 MDHEN and CDR2 SYDVKM. After removal of 7 bases from V and 7 bases from J, the junction contained 23 bases not matched to a gene. CDR3 coding DNA: TGTGCCAGCATCGGGCCCTTATCCGGGACTAGCGGGAGGATGGTCAGGAATGAGCAGTTCTTC. Translated: CASIGPLSGTSGRMVRNEQFF.

The rearrangement uses TRBV7-2 and TRBJ2-1; 7 bases map to TRBD1. In germline, CDR1 is SGHTA, CDR2 FQGNSA. The CDR3 contains 18 residues. V lost 5 bases, J lost 0 bases, and 13 bases stayed unmatched. The chain's CDR3 is CASSLGADRFLSYNEQFF. The CDR3 DNA follows: TGTGCCAGCAGCCTAGGGGCGGACAGGTTTCTCTCCTACAATGAGCAGTTCTTC.

This clone has only one observation. V usage is TRBV5-5 and J usage is TRBJ2-3; D is undetermined. V lost 4 bases, J lost 4 bases, and 7 bases lay in between. The CDR3 sequence is 12 residues long. Germline V gene lookup returns CDR1 SGHKS and CDR2 YYEKEE (reference sequence). The CDR3 here is CASSPTADTQYF. The CDR3 region has the DNA TGTGCCAGCAGCCCTACCGCAGATACGCAGTATTTT.

The chain is built from TRBV13 and TRBJ1-1, with D uncertain. The CDR3 is 13 amino acids. Trimming stripped 5 bases from V and 6 bases from J, with 13 bases between. Germline V gene lookup returns CDR1 PRHDT and CDR2 FYEKMQ (reference sequence). CDR3 DNA: TGTGCCAGCAGCCATTCCGACACGTCTGAAGCTTTCTTT. Protein product: CASSHSDTSEAFF.

The chain employs TRBV30 and TRBJ1-2; no clear D gene. This CDR3 has 13 amino acids. V was pared by 2 bases and J by 4 bases, with 11 bases between. The germline V gene has CDR1 GTSNPN and CDR2 SVGIG (reference sequence). DNA of the CDR3: TGTGCCTGGAGTTCCAGGTACGGCTATGGCTACACCTTC. This encodes CAWSSRYGYGYTF.

This clone came up once. The V and J genes are TRBV29-1 and TRBJ2-3, with D perhaps TRBD1 (5 bases). The CDR3 is 11 residues long. With 4 bases removed from V and 7 bases from J, the gap between germline ends came to 9 bases. Germline values: CDR1 SQVTM, CDR2 ANQGSEA. CDR3 residues: CSVATAHTQYF. CDR3 bases: TGCAGCGTTGCGACAGCTCATACGCAGTATTTT.

The chain uses TRBV5-1 and TRBJ2-2; a possible D gene is TRBD1 (6 bases). The CDR3 length is 13 residues. V lost 4 bases and J 5 bases, leaving 9 bases between the germline ends. The germline gives CDR1 SGHRS, CDR2 YFSETQ. The CDR3 sequence: CASSVQGTGELFF. The DNA for the CDR3 is TGCGCCAGCAGCGTACAGGGAACCGGGGAGCTGTTTTTT.

This sequence joins TRBV9 and TRBJ2-3; 7 nucleotides agree with TRBD1. J lost 0 bases, V lost 0 bases, and 1 base had no gene match. The CDR3 loop spans 15 amino acids. The germline gives CDR1 SGDLS, CDR2 YYNGEE. The CDR3 DNA reads TGTGCCAGCAGCGTAGGGGGACAGAGCACAGATACGCAGTATTTT. Residues: CASSVGGQSTDTQYF. Full variable domain (missing parts from reference TRBV9 and TRBJ2-3): DSGVTQTPKHLITATGQRVTLRCSPRSGDLSVYWYQQSLDQGLQFLIQYYNGEERAKGNILERFSAQQFPDLHSELNLSSLELGDSALYFCASSVGGQSTDTQYFGPGTRLTVL.

J is TRBJ1-6 and V is TRBV19, with D tentatively TRBD1 (5 bases). The CDR3 loop spans 16 amino acids. Per germline, CDR1 LNHDA and CDR2 SQIVND (reference sequence). The V end was cut by 8 bases, the J end by 0 bases, with 14 bases between. The DNA of the CDR3 is TGTGCCAGTTCCGGGGGGGGAAGCTCCTATAATTCACCCCTCCACTTT. Its translation: CASSGGGSSYNSPLHF.

The rearrangement links TRBV7-2 to TRBJ1-6, with a possible D match to TRBD1 (5 bases). V dropped 5 bases and J dropped 7 bases, with 15 bases sitting between them. The length of the CDR3 is 15 residues. Germline loops: CDR1 SGHTA, CDR2 FQGNSA. For the CDR3, the DNA is TGTGCCAGCAGCCTGAATAGACAGCTCAATTCACCCCTCCACTTT. Translation gives CASSLNRQLNSPLHF.

This chain connects TRBV7-9 to TRBJ1-2, with 8 nucleotides matching TRBD1. The CDR3 runs to 14 residues. V was pared by 5 bases and J by 4 bases, with 6 bases of the junction left unmatched. Germline CDR1 SEHNR, CDR2 FQNEAQ (reference sequence). The CDR3 DNA follows: TGTGCCAGCAGCCCGACAGGGGTAGGCTATGGCTACACCTTC. Translation gives CASSPTGVGYGYTF.

The V call is TRBV30, the J call TRBJ1-1; a weak D match, TRBD1 (5 bases). Germline V gives CDR1 GTSNPN, CDR2 SVGIG (reference sequence). Trimming took off 2 bases at V and 4 bases at J, with 11 bases between the two ends. CDR3 length equals 13 residues. In nucleotides, the CDR3 is TGTGCCTGGAGTTGGGGGGGATCCACTGAAGCTTTCTTT. This translates into CAWSWGGSTEAFF.